This entry is about one TCR beta chain. Antigen unknown. Amplification targeted TCR beta CDR3 regions from RNA transcripts. A set of HTBI primers served as the primers for a first-round RT-PCR of the TCR CDR3. TCRdb reanalysed the multiplex PCR reads using MiXCR and keeps one entry per CDR3 protein. This table has 490,000 or so distinct CDR3 sequences, about 20% appearing once. This entry belongs to a study of T cells in Graves' hyperthyroidism and ophthalmopathy. Study-level results: It was a median about 7.1 months before onset that the model predicted ophthalmopathy.

Trimming removed 3 bases at V and 3 bases at J, with 15 bases between. In germline, CDR1 is MNHEY, CDR2 SVGEGT. The CDR3 has 16 amino acids. Uncontrolled infection, other autoimmune disease, pregnancy or lactation barred patients from enrollment. The clonotype originates from a man aged 35 to 55 with Graves' ophthalmopathy. The V and J genes are TRBV6-2 or TRBV6-3 and TRBJ2-1; tentative D call: TRBD2 (6 bases). The source material was blood. The CDR3 region is CASSYKGLIHYNEQFF. The CDR3 coding sequence is TGTGCCAGCAGTTATAAGGGACTTATTCACTACAATGAGCAGTTCTTC.